The T cell receptor (beta chain) described here comes from a study of cytotoxic CD8 clonotypes in ibrutinib-treated CLL. Study summary: Per sample, productive templates averaged around 260,000 and productive rearrangements averaged approximately 87,000.

PBMCs were cryopreserved, and 1.5 to 2 micrograms of genomic DNA from them went into TCR beta libraries. Sequencing used immunoSEQ multiplex PCR; TCRdb keeps in-frame clones, though not all of them. The sample includes roughly 45,000 clones, 65% of them seen just once. The germline V gene has CDR1 MNHEY and CDR2 SVGAGI. The V end was cut by 0 bases, the J end by 9 bases, with 15 bases between. The CDR3 sequence is 16 residues long. This clone has just a few counts. The sequences come from PBMCs, collected after 24 months of ibrutinib treatment. The TCR originated in a human donor with chronic lymphocytic leukemia. The chain joins TRBV6-5 to TRBJ1-6, with TRBD1 as a possible D gene (6 bases). Here the CDR3 DNA reads TGTGCCAGCAGTTACTCGGCGACAGGTTTAGTTTCACCCCTCCACTTT. It encodes CASSYSATGLVSPLHF.